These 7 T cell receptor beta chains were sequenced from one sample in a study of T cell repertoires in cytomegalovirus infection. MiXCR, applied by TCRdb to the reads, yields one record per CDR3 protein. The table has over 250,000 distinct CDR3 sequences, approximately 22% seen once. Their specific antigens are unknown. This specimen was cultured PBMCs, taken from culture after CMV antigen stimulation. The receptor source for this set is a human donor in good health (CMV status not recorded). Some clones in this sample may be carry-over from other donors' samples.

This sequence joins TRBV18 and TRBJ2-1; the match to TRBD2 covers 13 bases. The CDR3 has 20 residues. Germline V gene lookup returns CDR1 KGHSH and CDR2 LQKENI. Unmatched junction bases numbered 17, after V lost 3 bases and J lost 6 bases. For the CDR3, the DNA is TGTGCCAGCTCACCGCCGGTGACTAGCGGGAGGCAAGGGGGGAGCAATGAGCAGTTCTTC. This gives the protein CASSPPVTSGRQGGSNEQFF.

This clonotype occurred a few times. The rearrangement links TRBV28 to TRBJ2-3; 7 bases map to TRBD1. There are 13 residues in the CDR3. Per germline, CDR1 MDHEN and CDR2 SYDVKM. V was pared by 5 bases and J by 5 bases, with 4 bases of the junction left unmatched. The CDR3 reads CASSTGVRDTQYF. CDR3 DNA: TGTGCCAGCAGTACAGGGGTGAGAGATACGCAGTATTTT.

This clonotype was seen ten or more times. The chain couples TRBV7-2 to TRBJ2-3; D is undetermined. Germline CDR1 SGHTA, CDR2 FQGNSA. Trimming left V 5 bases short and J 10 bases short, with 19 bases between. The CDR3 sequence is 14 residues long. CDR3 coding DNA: TGTGCCAGCAGCCCTACTGCCCCCGCCCGCCCGCAGTATTTT. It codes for CASSPTAPARPQYF.

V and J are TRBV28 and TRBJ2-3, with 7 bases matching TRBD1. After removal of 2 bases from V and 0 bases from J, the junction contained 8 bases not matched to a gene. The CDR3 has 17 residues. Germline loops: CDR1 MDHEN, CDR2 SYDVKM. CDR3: CASSLTRTGGSTDTQYF. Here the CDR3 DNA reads TGTGCCAGCAGTTTAACTAGGACAGGCGGTAGCACAGATACGCAGTATTTT.

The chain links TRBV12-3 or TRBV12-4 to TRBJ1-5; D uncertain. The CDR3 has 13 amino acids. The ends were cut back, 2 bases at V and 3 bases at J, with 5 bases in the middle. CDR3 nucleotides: TGTGCCAGCAGTTTATACCTCAATCAGCCCCAGCATTTT. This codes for CASSLYLNQPQHF.

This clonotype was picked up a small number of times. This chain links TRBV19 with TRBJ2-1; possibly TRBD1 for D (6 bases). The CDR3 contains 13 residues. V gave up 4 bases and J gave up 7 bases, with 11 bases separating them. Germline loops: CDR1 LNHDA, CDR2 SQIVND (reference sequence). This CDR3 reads CASSRDILNEQFF. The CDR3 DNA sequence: TGTGCCAGTAGTAGGGACATCCTAAATGAGCAGTTCTTC.

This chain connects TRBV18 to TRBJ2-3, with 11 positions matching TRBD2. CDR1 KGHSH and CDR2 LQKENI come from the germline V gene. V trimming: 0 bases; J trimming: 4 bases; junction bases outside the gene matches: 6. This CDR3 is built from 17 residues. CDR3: CASSPPIAGGPPDTQYF. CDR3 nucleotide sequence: TGTGCCAGCTCACCACCGATAGCGGGAGGGCCGCCAGATACGCAGTATTTT.